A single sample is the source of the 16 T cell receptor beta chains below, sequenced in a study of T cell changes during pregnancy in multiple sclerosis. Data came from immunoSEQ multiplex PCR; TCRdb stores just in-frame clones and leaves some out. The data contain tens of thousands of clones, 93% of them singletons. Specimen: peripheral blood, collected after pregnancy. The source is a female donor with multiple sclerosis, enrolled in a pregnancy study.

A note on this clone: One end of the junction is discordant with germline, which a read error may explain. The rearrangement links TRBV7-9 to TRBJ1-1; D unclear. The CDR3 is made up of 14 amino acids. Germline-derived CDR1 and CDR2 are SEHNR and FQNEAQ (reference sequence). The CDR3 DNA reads TGCGCCAGCAGCGATAACAATGAGAACACTGAAGCTTTCTTT. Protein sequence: CASSDNNENTEAFF.

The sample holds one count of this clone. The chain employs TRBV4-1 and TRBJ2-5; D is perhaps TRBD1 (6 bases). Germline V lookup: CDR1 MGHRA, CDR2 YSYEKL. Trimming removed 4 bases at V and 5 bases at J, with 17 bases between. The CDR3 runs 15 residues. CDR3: CASSRNRAGLETQYF. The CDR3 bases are TGCGCCAGCAGCCGAAACAGGGCAGGGCTCGAGACCCAGTACTTC.

CDR3 protein: CASSKDGQANYGYTF. In nucleotides, the CDR3 is TGTGCCAGCAGCAAAGACGGACAGGCTAACTATGGCTACACCTTC. The chain carries TRBV5-8 and TRBJ1-2, with 7 nucleotides matching TRBD1. CDR3 length equals 15 residues. Germline V CDR1 and CDR2: SGHTS, YDEGEE. V shed 4 bases and J 0 bases; nucleotides not matched to a gene: 6.

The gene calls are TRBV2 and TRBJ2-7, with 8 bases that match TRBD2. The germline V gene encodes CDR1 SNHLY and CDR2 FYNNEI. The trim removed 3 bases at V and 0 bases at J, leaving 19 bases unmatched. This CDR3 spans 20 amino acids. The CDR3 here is CASSDPQQGSGTPSSYEQYF. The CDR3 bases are TGTGCCAGCAGTGACCCCCAGCAGGGTAGCGGGACCCCGAGCTCCTACGAGCAGTACTTC.

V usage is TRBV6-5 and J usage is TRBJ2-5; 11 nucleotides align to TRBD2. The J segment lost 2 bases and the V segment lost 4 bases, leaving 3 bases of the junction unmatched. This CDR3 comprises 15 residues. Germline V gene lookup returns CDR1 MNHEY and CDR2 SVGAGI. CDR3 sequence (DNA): TGTGCCAGCAGTTGGGGACTAGCGGAACAAGAGACCCAGTACTTC. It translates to CASSWGLAEQETQYF.

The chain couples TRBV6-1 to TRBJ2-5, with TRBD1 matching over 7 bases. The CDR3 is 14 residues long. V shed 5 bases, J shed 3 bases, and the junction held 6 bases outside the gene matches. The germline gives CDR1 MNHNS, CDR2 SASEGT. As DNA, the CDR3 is TGTGCCAGCAGTTGGATCAGGGGGAAAGAGACCCAGTACTTC. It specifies CASSWIRGKETQYF.

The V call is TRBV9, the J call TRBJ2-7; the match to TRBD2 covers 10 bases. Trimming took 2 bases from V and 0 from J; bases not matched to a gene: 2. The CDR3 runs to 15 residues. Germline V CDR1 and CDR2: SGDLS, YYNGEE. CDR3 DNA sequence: TGTGCCAGCAGCGTCAGCGGGAGGGACTCCTACGAGCAGTACTTC. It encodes CASSVSGRDSYEQYF. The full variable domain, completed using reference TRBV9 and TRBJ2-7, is DSGVTQTPKHLITATGQRVTLRCSPRSGDLSVYWYQQSLDQGLQFLIQYYNGEERAKGNILERFSAQQFPDLHSELNLSSLELGDSALYFCASSVSGRDSYEQYFGPGTRLTVT.

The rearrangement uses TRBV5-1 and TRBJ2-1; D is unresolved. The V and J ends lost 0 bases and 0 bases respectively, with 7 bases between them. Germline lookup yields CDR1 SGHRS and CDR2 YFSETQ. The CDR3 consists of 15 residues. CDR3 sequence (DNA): TGCGCCAGCAGCTTGGGTGCCTACTCCTACAATGAGCAGTTCTTC. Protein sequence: CASSLGAYSYNEQFF.

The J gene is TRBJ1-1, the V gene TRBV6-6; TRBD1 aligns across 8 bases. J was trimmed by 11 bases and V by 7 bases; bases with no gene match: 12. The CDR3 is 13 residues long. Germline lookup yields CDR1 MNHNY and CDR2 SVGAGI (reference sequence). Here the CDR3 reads CASIFSGGGRAFF. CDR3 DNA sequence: TGTGCCAGCATTTTTTCAGGGGGCGGTCGCGCTTTCTTT.

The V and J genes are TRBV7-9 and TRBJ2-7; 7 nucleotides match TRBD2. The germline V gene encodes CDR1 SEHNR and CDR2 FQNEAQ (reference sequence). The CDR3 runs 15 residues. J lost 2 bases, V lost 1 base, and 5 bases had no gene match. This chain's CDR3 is CASSLVQRGPYEQYF. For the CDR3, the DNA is TGTGCCAGCAGCTTAGTACAGCGGGGCCCCTACGAGCAGTACTTC.

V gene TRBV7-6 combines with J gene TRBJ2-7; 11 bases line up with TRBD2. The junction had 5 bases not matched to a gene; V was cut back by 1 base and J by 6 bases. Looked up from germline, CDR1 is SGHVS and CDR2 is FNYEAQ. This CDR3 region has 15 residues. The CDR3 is CASSLGGLAGGEQYF. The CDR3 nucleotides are TGTGCCAGCAGCTTAGGTGGGCTAGCGGGAGGCGAGCAGTACTTC.

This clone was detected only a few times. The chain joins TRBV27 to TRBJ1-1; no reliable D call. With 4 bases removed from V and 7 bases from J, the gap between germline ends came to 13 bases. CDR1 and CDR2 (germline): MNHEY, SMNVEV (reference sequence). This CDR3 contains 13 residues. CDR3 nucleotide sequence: TGTGCCAGCAGTTCTGCGGGATACGGTGAAGCTTTCTTT. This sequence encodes CASSSAGYGEAFF.

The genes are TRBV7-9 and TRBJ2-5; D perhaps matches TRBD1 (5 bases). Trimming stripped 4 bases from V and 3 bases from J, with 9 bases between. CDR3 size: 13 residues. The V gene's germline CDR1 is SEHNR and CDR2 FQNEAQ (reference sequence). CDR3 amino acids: CASSSTREETQYF. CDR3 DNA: TGTGCCAGCAGCTCCACCAGGGAAGAGACCCAGTACTTC.

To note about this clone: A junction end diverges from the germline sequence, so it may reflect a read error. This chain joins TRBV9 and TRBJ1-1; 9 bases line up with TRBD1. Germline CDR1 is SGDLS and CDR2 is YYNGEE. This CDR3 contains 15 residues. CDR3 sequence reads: CASGVMGQGNTEAFF. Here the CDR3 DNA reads TGTGCCAGCGGCGTAATGGGACAGGGGAACACTGAAGCTTTCTTT.

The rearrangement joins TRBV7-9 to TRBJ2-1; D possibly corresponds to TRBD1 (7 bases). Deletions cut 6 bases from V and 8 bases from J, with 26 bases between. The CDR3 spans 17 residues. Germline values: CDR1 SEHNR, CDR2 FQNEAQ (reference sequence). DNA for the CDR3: TGTGCCAGCAGAATAGGGACAGCCCAACCCCCGGGGGATGAGCAGTTCTTC. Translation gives CASRIGTAQPPGDEQFF.

Here the CDR3 reads CASSNRDRDYDEQFF. The CDR3, as DNA: TGTGCCAGCAGCAACCGGGACAGGGATTATGATGAGCAGTTCTTC. This sequence joins TRBV9 and TRBJ2-1; 9 bases are a match to TRBD1. The germline V gene encodes CDR1 SGDLS and CDR2 YYNGEE. The CDR3 has 15 amino acids. V trimming: 4 bases; J trimming: 8 bases; junction bases outside the gene matches: 10. Full variable domain (remainder filled in from reference TRBV9 and TRBJ2-1): DSGVTQTPKHLITATGQRVTLRCSPRSGDLSVYWYQQSLDQGLQFLIQYYNGEERAKGNILERFSAQQFPDLHSELNLSSLELGDSALYFCASSNRDRDYDEQFFGPGTRLTVL.